This TCR beta chain appears in the sequencing data of a study of PD-1 blockade in classical Hodgkin lymphoma. Whole-study findings and limits: Newly diagnosed patients were reported to exhibit reduced baseline TCR diversity relative to healthy donors. What caused the repertoire differences, perhaps disease activity or prior therapy, remains undefined. By cycle point C4D1, TCR diversity had risen significantly in CD4+ cells (but not CD8+ cells). Exclusion removed patients who began nivolumab under 1 year after ASCT.

The protocol was immunoSEQ multiplex PCR, while the TCRdb copy is restricted to in-frame clones and leaves out a portion. This table has tens of thousands of clones, approximately 90% appearing once. Time point reported: cycle 4 day 1 (C4D1), after more than five weeks of nivolumab. The patients all showed relapse after autologous stem cell transplantation, while their brentuximab vedotin exposure varied. This clone was seen a single time. Antigen unknown. This CDR3 is 17 amino acids long. Germline lookup yields CDR1 SGHRS and CDR2 YFSETQ. Trimming removed 1 base from V and 2 bases from J, with 17 bases in between.

The chain combines TRBV5-1 with TRBJ2-3; a possible D gene is TRBD1 (6 bases). The TCR sequence derives from a human donor with classical Hodgkin lymphoma. This specimen was peripheral blood mononuclear cells (PBMCs), taken before the fourth cycle of nivolumab. The CDR3 bases are TGCGCCAGCAGCTTGTCTGTGATACAGGGTCCCACAGATACGCAGTATTTT. Amino acid sequence: CASSLSVIQGPTDTQYF.